A selection of T cell receptor beta chains follows, all from one sample in a study of shared T cell receptors in the human thymus. The protocol was immunoSEQ multiplex PCR, while the TCRdb copy is restricted to in-frame clones and leaves out a portion. In the table there are hundreds of thousands of clones, around 89% of which are singletons. The sample also formed part of further work on human thymus T cells.

Sequencing used thymocytes. The source of these receptors is a boy in the first two years of life with a congenital heart defect. CDR3s include the opening cysteine and the closing phenylalanine or tryptophan. Fields, in order: J gene, D gene, clone size, CDR3 length, V gene, CDR3 protein, CDR3 DNA. D genes are given only for firm matches. Not all rows give a size; the values are once, few, many and, for expanded clones, a class.

J gene: TRBJ2-3; D gene: TRBD2; clone size: -; CDR3 length: 18; V gene: TRBV4-1; CDR3 protein: CASSQECRPSGRRDTQYF; CDR3 DNA: TGCGCCAGCAGCCAAGAGTGCCGGCCAAGCGGGAGACGGGATACGCAGTATTTT
J gene: TRBJ2-1; D gene: TRBD2; clone size: -; CDR3 length: 16; V gene: TRBV30; CDR3 protein: CAWSVTVASGRDEQFF; CDR3 DNA: TGTGCCTGGAGTGTAACGGTGGCTAGCGGGCGTGATGAGCAGTTCTTC
J gene: TRBJ1-2; D gene: -; clone size: -; CDR3 length: 13; V gene: TRBV27; CDR3 protein: CASSLGPHYGYTF; CDR3 DNA: TGTGCCAGCAGTTTGGGGCCCCACTATGGCTACACCTTC
J gene: TRBJ2-7; D gene: TRBD2; clone size: -; CDR3 length: 19; V gene: TRBV7-2; CDR3 protein: CASSILPGLAGPRVYEQYF; CDR3 DNA: TGTGCCAGCAGCATCCTTCCGGGACTAGCGGGGCCCAGAGTCTACGAGCAGTACTTC
J gene: TRBJ2-3; D gene: TRBD2; clone size: -; CDR3 length: 17; V gene: TRBV27; CDR3 protein: CASSLPAVASGPGTQYF; CDR3 DNA: TGTGCCAGCAGTTTACCGGCCGTGGCTAGCGGGCCGGGGACGCAGTATTTT
J gene: TRBJ2-3; D gene: -; clone size: -; CDR3 length: 13; V gene: TRBV27; CDR3 protein: CAKAAHCTDTQYF; CDR3 DNA: TGTGCCAAAGCGGCCCATTGCACAGATACGCAGTATTTT
J gene: TRBJ2-1; D gene: TRBD2; clone size: once; CDR3 length: 13; V gene: TRBV29-1; CDR3 protein: CSVRTSGSNEQFF; CDR3 DNA: TGCAGCGTTCGGACTAGCGGGAGCAATGAGCAGTTCTTC
J gene: TRBJ2-3; D gene: TRBD1; clone size: once; CDR3 length: 14; V gene: TRBV5-1; CDR3 protein: CASRDRGMADTQYF; CDR3 DNA: TGCGCCAGCCGGGACAGGGGGATGGCAGATACGCAGTATTTT
J gene: TRBJ1-4; D gene: TRBD1; clone size: -; CDR3 length: 14; V gene: TRBV7-9; CDR3 protein: CASSSGQGDEKLFF; CDR3 DNA: TGTGCCAGCAGCTCTGGACAGGGGGATGAAAAACTGTTTTTT
J gene: TRBJ2-3; D gene: TRBD2; clone size: -; CDR3 length: 14; V gene: TRBV2; CDR3 protein: CASSGTSGRDTQYF; CDR3 DNA: TGTGCCAGCAGTGGGACTAGCGGGCGGGATACGCAGTATTTT
J gene: TRBJ2-2; D gene: -; clone size: -; CDR3 length: 19; V gene: TRBV7-9; CDR3 protein: CASSLARPRPSENTGELFF; CDR3 DNA: TGTGCCAGCAGCTTAGCCCGCCCCCGACCTAGCGAGAACACCGGGGAGCTGTTTTTT
J gene: TRBJ2-3; D gene: -; clone size: -; CDR3 length: 16; V gene: TRBV18; CDR3 protein: CASSPLLSGSTDTQYF; CDR3 DNA: TGTGCCAGCTCACCACTTTTAAGCGGGAGCACAGATACGCAGTATTTT
J gene: TRBJ1-5; D gene: TRBD1; clone size: -; CDR3 length: 16; V gene: TRBV27; CDR3 protein: CASSLQGVGAPQPQHF; CDR3 DNA: TGTGCCAGCAGTTTACAGGGGGTCGGGGCGCCTCAGCCCCAGCATTTT
J gene: TRBJ1-2; D gene: TRBD1; clone size: -; CDR3 length: 16; V gene: TRBV7-9; CDR3 protein: CASSLDFRTGVYGYTF; CDR3 DNA: TGTGCCAGCAGCTTAGATTTCAGGACAGGGGTTTATGGCTACACCTTC
J gene: TRBJ1-1; D gene: TRBD1; clone size: -; CDR3 length: 14; V gene: TRBV7-2; CDR3 protein: CASSFRDREPEAFF; CDR3 DNA: TGTGCCAGCAGTTTCAGGGACAGGGAGCCTGAAGCTTTCTTT
J gene: TRBJ1-2; D gene: -; clone size: -; CDR3 length: 16; V gene: TRBV9; CDR3 protein: CASSLTEVGRDYGYTF; CDR3 DNA: TGTGCCAGCAGCCTCACAGAGGTGGGGAGGGACTATGGCTACACCTTC
J gene: TRBJ2-7; D gene: -; clone size: -; CDR3 length: 15; V gene: TRBV13; CDR3 protein: CASSCTRGSSYEQYF; CDR3 DNA: TGTGCCAGCAGCTGTACGAGGGGGAGCTCCTACGAGCAGTACTTC
J gene: TRBJ1-1; D gene: -; clone size: -; CDR3 length: 13; V gene: TRBV15; CDR3 protein: CATSRGGDPEAFF; CDR3 DNA: TGTGCCACCAGCAGAGGGGGGGATCCTGAAGCTTTCTTT